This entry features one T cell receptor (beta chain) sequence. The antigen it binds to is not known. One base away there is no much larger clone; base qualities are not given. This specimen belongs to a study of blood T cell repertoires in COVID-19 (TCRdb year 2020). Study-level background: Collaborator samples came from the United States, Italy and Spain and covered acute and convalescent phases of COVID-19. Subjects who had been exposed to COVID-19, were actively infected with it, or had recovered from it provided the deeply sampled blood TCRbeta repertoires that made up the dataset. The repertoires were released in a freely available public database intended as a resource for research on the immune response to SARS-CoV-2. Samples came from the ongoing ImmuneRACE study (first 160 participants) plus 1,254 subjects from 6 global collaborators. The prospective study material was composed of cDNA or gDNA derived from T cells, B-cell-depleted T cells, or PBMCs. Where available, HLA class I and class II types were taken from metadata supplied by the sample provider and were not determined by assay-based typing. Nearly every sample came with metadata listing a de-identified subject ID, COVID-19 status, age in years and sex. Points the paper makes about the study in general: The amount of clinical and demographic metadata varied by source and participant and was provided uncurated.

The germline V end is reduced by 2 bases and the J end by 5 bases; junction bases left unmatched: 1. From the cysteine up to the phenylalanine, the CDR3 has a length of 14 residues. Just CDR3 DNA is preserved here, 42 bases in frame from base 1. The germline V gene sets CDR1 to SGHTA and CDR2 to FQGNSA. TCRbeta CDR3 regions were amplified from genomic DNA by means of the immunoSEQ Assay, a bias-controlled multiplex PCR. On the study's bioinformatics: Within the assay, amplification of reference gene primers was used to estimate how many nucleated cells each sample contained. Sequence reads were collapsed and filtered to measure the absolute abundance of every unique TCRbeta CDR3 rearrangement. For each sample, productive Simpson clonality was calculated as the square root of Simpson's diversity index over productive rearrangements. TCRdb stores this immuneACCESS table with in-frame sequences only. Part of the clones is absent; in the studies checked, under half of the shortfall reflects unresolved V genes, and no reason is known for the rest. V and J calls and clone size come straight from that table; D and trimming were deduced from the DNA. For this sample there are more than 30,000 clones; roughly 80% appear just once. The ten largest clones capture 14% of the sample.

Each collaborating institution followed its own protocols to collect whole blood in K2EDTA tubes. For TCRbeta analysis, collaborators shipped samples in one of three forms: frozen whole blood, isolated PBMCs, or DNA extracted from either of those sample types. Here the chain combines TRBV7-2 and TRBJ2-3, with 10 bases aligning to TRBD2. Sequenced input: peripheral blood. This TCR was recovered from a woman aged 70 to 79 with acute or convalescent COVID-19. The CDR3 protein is CASSLRTSGDTQYF. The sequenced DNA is TGTGCCAGCAGCTTACGGACTAGCGGAGATACGCAGTATTTT.